These T cell receptor beta chains were read from a single sample in a study of blood T cell repertoires in COVID-19. This table comes from immunoSEQ multiplex PCR, and its TCRdb copy is limited to in-frame clones, with some not included. The data show 250,000 or so clones, with about 86% seen just once and roughly 3.1% held by the top ten. The source material was PBMCs or T cells enriched from blood (not recorded which). These receptors all come from a man over 45 who had recovered from COVID-19. Each CDR3 is given with its conserved first and last residue. The D gene is left open where the match is weak. Clone size is given for some rows only: seen once, a few or many times, or a class if the clone is expanded.

>TRBV2|.|TRBJ1-2|.
TGTGCCAGCAGCGAACAGAACTATGGCTACACCTTC
CASSEQNYGYTF
>TRBV6-1|.|TRBJ1-6|.
TGTGCCAGCAGTGAAGTCGGAGGCTTCTATAATTCACCCCTCCACTTT
CASSEVGGFYNSPLHF
>TRBV28|.|TRBJ1-1|TRBD1
TGTGCCAGCAGTTTAACAGGGGGCGGCACTGAAGCTTTCTTT
CASSLTGGGTEAFF
>TRBV5-1|.|TRBJ2-3|TRBD1
TGCGCCAGCAGCAAGGGGACAGCCACAGATACGCAGTATTTT
CASSKGTATDTQYF
>TRBV4-2|.|TRBJ2-3|TRBD1
TGTGCCAGCAGCCAAGATTGGGTGGGACAGGGGGTTGAGTATTTT
CASSQDWVGQGVEYF
>TRBV6-5|.|TRBJ1-1|TRBD1
TGTGCCAGCAGTTTAGGGGGCGAGAACACTGAAGCTTTCTTT
CASSLGGENTEAFF
>TRBV28|.|TRBJ1-3|.
TGTGCCAGCAGTTTATGGGGCAGGGGCTCTGGAAACACCATATATTTT
CASSLWGRGSGNTIYF
>TRBV10-3|.|TRBJ2-1|TRBD2
TGTGCCATCAGATCGGGACTAGCGGGAGCCTACAATGAGCAGTTCTTC
CAIRSGLAGAYNEQFF
>TRBV20-1|.|TRBJ1-3|.
TGCAGTGCTAGTCAGATCCTCTCTGGAAACACCATATATTTT
CSASQILSGNTIYF
>TRBV6-5|few|TRBJ2-5|.
TGTGCCAGCAGTTACTCGGGGGCGGGCGAGACCCAGTACTTC
CASSYSGAGETQYF
>TRBV19|.|TRBJ2-7|.
TGTGCCAGTACCTTGACCACTAACGGGAAGGTCGAGCAGTACTTC
CASTLTTNGKVEQYF
>TRBV3-1/TRBV3-2|.|TRBJ2-2|.
TGTGCCAGCAGCCCAAGGGGGAGCACCGGGGAGCTGTTTTTT
CASSPRGSTGELFF
>TRBV5-4|once|TRBJ2-7|.
TGTGCCAGCAGCTTCGACAGGATTACGTGGCAGTACTTC
CASSFDRITWQYF
>TRBV19|.|TRBJ1-6|.
TGTGCCAGTAAAAAACAGACAGTTCCCAATTCACCCCTCCACTTT
CASKKQTVPNSPLHF
>TRBV3-1/TRBV3-2|.|TRBJ2-3|TRBD2
TGTGCCAGCAGTCAAAAGCGGGGGGCCCCTAGCACAGATACGCAGTATTTT
CASSQKRGAPSTDTQYF
>TRBV7-9|.|TRBJ2-5|TRBD1
TGTGCCAGCAGCTTCGACAGGGGCCCTGTGGCGAGGGAAGAGACCCAGTACTTC
CASSFDRGPVAREETQYF
>TRBV6-5|.|TRBJ2-1|TRBD2
TGTGCCAGCGCTAAGCGGGAGCCGATCAATGAGCAGTTCTTC
CASAKREPINEQFF
>TRBV19|.|TRBJ1-1|TRBD1
TGTGCCAGTAAGGACAGGGCATTTAGCACTGAAGCTTTCTTT
CASKDRAFSTEAFF
>TRBV4-3|.|TRBJ2-2|.
TGCGCCAGCAGCCAAGATTCGATAGCGACCGGGGAGCTGTTTTTT
CASSQDSIATGELFF
>TRBV11-2|.|TRBJ2-2|TRBD2
TGTGCCAGCAGCTTAAGGGAGGGTTCGGCCACCGGGGAGCTGTTTTTT
CASSLREGSATGELFF
>TRBV7-9|.|TRBJ1-2|TRBD1
TGTGCCAGCAGCCCTTCGACAGGGTCCTTTTATGGCTACACCTTC
CASSPSTGSFYGYTF
>TRBV6-5|few|TRBJ1-3|.
TGTGCCAGCAGACCCGGGAGGTACTCTGGAAACACCATATATTTT
CASRPGRYSGNTIYF
>TRBV5-1|once|TRBJ1-3|TRBD1
TGCGCCAGCAGCTTGGCAGAGACAGGGGGCGGAAACACCATATATTTT
CASSLAETGGGNTIYF
>TRBV11-1|once|TRBJ1-1|.
TGTGCCAGCAGCTTAGCCGTAGATGAAGCTTTCTTT
CASSLAVDEAFF
>TRBV6-5|.|TRBJ1-1|.
TGTGCCAGCAGTTACCGGACTAGGGGTTTAAACACTGAAGCTTTCTTT
CASSYRTRGLNTEAFF
>TRBV27|.|TRBJ2-7|TRBD1
TGTGCCAGCAAGGACGGGACAGGGAGCTCCTACGAGCAGTACTTC
CASKDGTGSSYEQYF
>TRBV6-2/TRBV6-3|.|TRBJ2-5|TRBD2
TGTGCCAGCAGTTACACGCTAGCGGGAGGTCTACAAGAGACCCAGTACTTC
CASSYTLAGGLQETQYF
>TRBV6-4|.|TRBJ1-1|.
TGTGCCAGCAGAAGGGAGATGAACACTGAAGCTTTCTTT
CASRREMNTEAFF
>TRBV24-1|.|TRBJ2-7|TRBD1
TGTGCCACCAGTGATGCGGGAACAGGGGGCCTCTACGAGCAGTACTTC
CATSDAGTGGLYEQYF
>TRBV5-4|.|TRBJ1-3|.
TGTGCCAGCAGCTTAGGGGGAACTCGAAACACCATATATTTT
CASSLGGTRNTIYF
>TRBV9|once|TRBJ2-3|.
TGTGCCAGCAGCGTAGGACGGGAGTCCCTTACAGATACGCAGTATTTT
CASSVGRESLTDTQYF
>TRBV7-8|.|TRBJ2-1|.
TGTGCCAGCAGCCCGAGGACACCCGAGCAGTTCTTC
CASSPRTPEQFF
>TRBV19|.|TRBJ1-5|.
TGTGCCAGTAGTATAGAGGGAACAGGGACAAGGCAGCCCCAGCATTTT
CASSIEGTGTRQPQHF
>TRBV25-1|.|TRBJ2-5|.
TGTGCCAGCAGTGAGACCAGGCTTGGGACCCAGTACTTC
CASSETRLGTQYF
>TRBV7-2|.|TRBJ1-3|.
TGTGCCAGCAGTACGTCAGGGGCTACTGGAAACACCATATATTTT
CASSTSGATGNTIYF
>TRBV2|.|TRBJ1-1|TRBD1
TGTGCCAGCAGGCCCGGACAGGTGAACACTGAAGCTTTCTTT
CASRPGQVNTEAFF
>TRBV10-1|.|TRBJ2-2|TRBD1
TGCGCCAGCAGCGGACAGGGGGCATTAATGTCCCCCGGGGAGCTGTTTTTT
CASSGQGALMSPGELFF
>TRBV6-5|.|TRBJ2-3|.
TGTGCCAGCAAGGCGGTCGGGAGACACACAGATACGCAGTATTTT
CASKAVGRHTDTQYF
>TRBV19|.|TRBJ2-1|.
TGTGCCAGTAGTATTCCCCGACAGAAGCAGTTCTTC
CASSIPRQKQFF
>TRBV29-1|few|TRBJ1-1|TRBD1
TGCAGCGGCAAAGTTGGGACAGGGCTCACTGAAGCTTTCTTT
CSGKVGTGLTEAFF
>TRBV27|.|TRBJ2-7|TRBD1
TGTGCCAGCAGTTTAGGGACAGCATACGAGCAGTACTTC
CASSLGTAYEQYF
>TRBV6-5|.|TRBJ1-2|TRBD1
TGTGCCAGCAGCCGGGACAGGGCACATGGCTACACCTTC
CASSRDRAHGYTF
>TRBV5-1|.|TRBJ2-5|.
TGCGCCAGCAGCTTAGCGTCCCGGACAGAAGAGACCCAGTACTTC
CASSLASRTEETQYF
>TRBV10-3|.|TRBJ2-6|TRBD1
TGTGCCATCAGTGAGACCTCCGGGACAGAGGGGGCTGGGGCCAACGTCCTGACTTTC
CAISETSGTEGAGANVLTF
>TRBV4-2|few|TRBJ2-1|TRBD2
TGTGCCAGCAGCCAAGGGACTAGCGGTTACAATGAGCAGTTCTTC
CASSQGTSGYNEQFF
>TRBV29-1|.|TRBJ2-5|.
TGCAGCGGGCACAGCCTGGCAGAGACCCAGTACTTC
CSGHSLAETQYF
>TRBV29-1|.|TRBJ2-2|TRBD1
TGCAGCGTTCGCACCGGGACAGGGTCCACCGGGGAGCTGTTTTTT
CSVRTGTGSTGELFF
>TRBV28|.|TRBJ1-2|TRBD1
TGTGCCAGCAGTTTATCCGAGACAGGGCTTTATGGCTACACCTTC
CASSLSETGLYGYTF
>TRBV27|.|TRBJ1-2|.
TGTGCCAGCAGGGGGGGGAACATTGGCTACACCTTC
CASRGGNIGYTF
>TRBV7-9|.|TRBJ2-5|.
TGTGCCAGCAGCCTGAGTTTGAGAGCGACCCAGTACTTC
CASSLSLRATQYF
>TRBV18|.|TRBJ2-7|TRBD2
TGTGCCAGCTCACAGGGGACTAGCGGGTTCTACTCCTACGAGCAGTACTTC
CASSQGTSGFYSYEQYF
>TRBV27|.|TRBJ1-2|TRBD1
TGTGCCAGCAGCCACGTCTCGGGACAGGTTATTGGCTACACCTTC
CASSHVSGQVIGYTF
>TRBV28|once|TRBJ2-7|.
TGTGCCAGCACCTCCCACCGTCGGAGATACGAGCAGTACTTC
CASTSHRRRYEQYF
>TRBV27|.|TRBJ1-4|TRBD1
TGTGCCAGCAGTCCCCAATGGGACAGGGGAAATGAAAAACTGTTTTTT
CASSPQWDRGNEKLFF